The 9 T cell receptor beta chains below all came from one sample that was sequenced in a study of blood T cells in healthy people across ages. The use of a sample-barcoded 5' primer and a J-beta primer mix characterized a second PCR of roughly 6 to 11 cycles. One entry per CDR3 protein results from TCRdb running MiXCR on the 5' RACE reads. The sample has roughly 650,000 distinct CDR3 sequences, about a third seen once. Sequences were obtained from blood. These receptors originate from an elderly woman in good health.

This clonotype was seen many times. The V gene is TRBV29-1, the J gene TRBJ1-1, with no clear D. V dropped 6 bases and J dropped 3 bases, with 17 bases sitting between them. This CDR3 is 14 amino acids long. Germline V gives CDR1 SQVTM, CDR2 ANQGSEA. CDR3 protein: CSVTPHRRDTEAFF. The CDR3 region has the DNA TGCAGCGTGACCCCACACCGCCGGGACACTGAAGCTTTCTTT.

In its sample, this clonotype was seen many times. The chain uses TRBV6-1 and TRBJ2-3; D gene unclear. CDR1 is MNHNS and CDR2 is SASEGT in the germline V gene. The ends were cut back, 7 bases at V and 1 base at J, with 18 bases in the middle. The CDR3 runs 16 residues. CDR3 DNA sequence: TGTGCCAGCAACCGAATGGTCGCAGGACGCACAGATACGCAGTATTTT. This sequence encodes CASNRMVAGRTDTQYF.

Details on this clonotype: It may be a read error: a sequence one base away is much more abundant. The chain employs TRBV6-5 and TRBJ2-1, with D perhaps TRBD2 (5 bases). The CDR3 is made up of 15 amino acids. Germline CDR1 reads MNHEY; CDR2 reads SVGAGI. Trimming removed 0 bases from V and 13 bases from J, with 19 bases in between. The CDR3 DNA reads TGTGCCAGCAGTTACTCGCAGGCCCCCGGGGAGACCCAGTTCTTC. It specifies CASSYSQAPGETQFF.

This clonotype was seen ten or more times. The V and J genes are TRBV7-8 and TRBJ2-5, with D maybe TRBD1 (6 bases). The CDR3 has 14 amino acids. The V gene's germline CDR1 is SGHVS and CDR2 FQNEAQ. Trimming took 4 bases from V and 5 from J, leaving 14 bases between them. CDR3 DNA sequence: TGTGCCAGCAGCTACCGCAGGGGTGGGGAGACCCAGTACTTC. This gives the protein CASSYRRGGETQYF.

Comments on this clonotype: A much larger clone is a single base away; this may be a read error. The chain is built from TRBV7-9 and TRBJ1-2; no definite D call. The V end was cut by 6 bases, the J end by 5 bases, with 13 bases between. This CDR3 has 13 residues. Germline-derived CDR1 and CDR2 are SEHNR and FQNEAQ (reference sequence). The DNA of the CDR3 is TGTGCCAGCAGTCAAAACGGGAGATATGGCTACACCTTC. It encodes CASSQNGRYGYTF.

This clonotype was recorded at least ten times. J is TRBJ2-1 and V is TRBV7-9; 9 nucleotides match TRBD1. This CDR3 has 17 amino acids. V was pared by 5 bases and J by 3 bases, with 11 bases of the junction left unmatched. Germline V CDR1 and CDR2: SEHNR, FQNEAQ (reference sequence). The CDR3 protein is CASSLHPGTGRYNEQFF. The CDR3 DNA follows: TGTGCCAGCAGCCTCCACCCCGGGACAGGGCGCTACAATGAGCAGTTCTTC.

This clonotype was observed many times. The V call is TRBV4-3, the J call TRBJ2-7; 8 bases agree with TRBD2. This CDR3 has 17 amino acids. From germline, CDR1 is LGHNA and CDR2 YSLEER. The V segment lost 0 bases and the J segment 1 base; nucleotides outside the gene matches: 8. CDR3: CASSQDRGAGGSYEQYF. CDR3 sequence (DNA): TGCGCCAGCAGCCAAGATCGAGGGGCGGGGGGATCCTACGAGCAGTACTTC.

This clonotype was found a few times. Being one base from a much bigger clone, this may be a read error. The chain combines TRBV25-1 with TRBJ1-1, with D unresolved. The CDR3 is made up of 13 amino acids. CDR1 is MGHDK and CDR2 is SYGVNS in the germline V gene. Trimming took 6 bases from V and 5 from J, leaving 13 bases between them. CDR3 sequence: CASRAPGRTEAFF. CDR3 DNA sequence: TGTGCCAGCAGGGCTCCGGGAAGGACTGAAGCTTTCTTT.

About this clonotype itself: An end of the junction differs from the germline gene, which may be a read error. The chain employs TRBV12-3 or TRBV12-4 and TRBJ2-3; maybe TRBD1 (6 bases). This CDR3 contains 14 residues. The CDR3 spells CASTSRVGADTQYF. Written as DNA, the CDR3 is TGTGCCAGCACATCTAGAGTGGGGGCAGATACGCAATATTTT.